Listed below are T cell receptor beta chains from one sample, sequenced in a study of cytomegalovirus exposure and HLA in healthy donors. Libraries were prepared by immunoSEQ multiplex PCR; TCRdb keeps only in-frame clonotypes and omits some of them. The data show 180,000 or so clones, about three quarters seen once. Sequencing was performed on PBMCs. The receptors were sampled from a man in his forties or fifties in good health and CMV-seropositive. Each CDR3 is given with its conserved first and last residue. D genes are given only for firm matches. Size is omitted from some rows. Given values are once, few, many or a class for expanded clones.

D gene: TRBD1
V gene: TRBV5-1
J gene: TRBJ2-2
clone size: few
CDR3 protein: CASSLQGATGELFF
CDR3 DNA: TGCGCCAGCAGCTTACAGGGGGCCACCGGGGAGCTGTTTTTT

D gene: TRBD2
V gene: TRBV5-1
J gene: TRBJ2-5
clone size: NA
CDR3 protein: CASSTGTSGGIQETQYF
CDR3 DNA: TGCGCCAGCAGCACAGGGACTAGCGGGGGGATCCAAGAGACCCAGTACTTC

D gene: TRBD1
V gene: TRBV7-2
J gene: TRBJ1-2
clone size: NA
CDR3 protein: CASSRDRGGNYGYTF
CDR3 DNA: TGTGCCAGCAGCCGGGACAGGGGAGGGAACTATGGCTACACCTTC

D gene: NA
V gene: TRBV10-3
J gene: TRBJ2-2
clone size: NA
CDR3 protein: CAIEDTGELFF
CDR3 DNA: TGTGCCATCGAGGACACCGGGGAGCTGTTTTTT

D gene: TRBD1
V gene: TRBV9
J gene: TRBJ2-2
clone size: NA
CDR3 protein: CASSVQQGAAGELFF
CDR3 DNA: TGTGCCAGCAGCGTTCAACAGGGGGCTGCCGGGGAGCTGTTTTTT

D gene: NA
V gene: TRBV7-8
J gene: TRBJ1-6
clone size: NA
CDR3 protein: CASSFTGTYNSPLHF
CDR3 DNA: TGTGCCAGCAGCTTCACCGGGACCTATAATTCACCCCTCCACTTT

D gene: NA
V gene: TRBV4-3
J gene: TRBJ2-3
clone size: NA
CDR3 protein: CASSQDGALTDTQYF
CDR3 DNA: TGCGCCAGCAGCCAAGATGGGGCCCTCACAGATACGCAGTATTTT

D gene: NA
V gene: TRBV18
J gene: TRBJ1-2
clone size: NA
CDR3 protein: CASSPVTANYGYTF
CDR3 DNA: TGTGCCAGCTCACCAGTGACAGCTAACTATGGCTACACCTTC

D gene: NA
V gene: TRBV28
J gene: TRBJ1-2
clone size: NA
CDR3 protein: CASSLFRRTGGYTF
CDR3 DNA: TGTGCCAGCAGTTTATTCCGGAGGACTGGGGGCTACACCTTC

D gene: TRBD2
V gene: TRBV28
J gene: TRBJ2-7
clone size: NA
CDR3 protein: CASSPLGGGFLDEQYF
CDR3 DNA: TGTGCCAGCAGCCCCCTCGGGGGGGGCTTCTTGGACGAGCAGTACTTC

D gene: TRBD1
V gene: TRBV25-1
J gene: TRBJ2-1
clone size: few
CDR3 protein: CASSVGGTGDNEQFF
CDR3 DNA: TGTGCCAGCAGTGTCGGTGGGACAGGGGATAATGAGCAGTTCTTC

D gene: NA
V gene: TRBV28
J gene: TRBJ1-1
clone size: NA
CDR3 protein: CASSLAMRATEAFF
CDR3 DNA: TGTGCCAGCAGTTTAGCCATGAGGGCTACTGAAGCTTTCTTT

D gene: TRBD1
V gene: TRBV28
J gene: TRBJ1-3
clone size: NA
CDR3 protein: CASSPFTGQTEGNTIYF
CDR3 DNA: TGTGCCAGCAGTCCCTTTACGGGACAGACGGAGGGAAACACCATATATTTT

D gene: TRBD1
V gene: TRBV6-4
J gene: TRBJ1-1
clone size: NA
CDR3 protein: CASSDSRQGLITEAFF
CDR3 DNA: TGTGCCAGCAGTGACTCAAGACAGGGTCTGATCACTGAAGCTTTCTTT

D gene: NA
V gene: TRBV5-1
J gene: TRBJ1-1
clone size: NA
CDR3 protein: CASSLVTGNTEAFF
CDR3 DNA: TGCGCCAGCAGCTTGGTAACGGGGAACACTGAAGCTTTCTTT

D gene: TRBD1
V gene: TRBV18
J gene: TRBJ2-5
clone size: NA
CDR3 protein: CASSPSGQGETQYF
CDR3 DNA: TGTGCCAGCTCACCATCGGGACAGGGGGAGACCCAGTACTTC

D gene: NA
V gene: TRBV6-5
J gene: TRBJ2-5
clone size: NA
CDR3 protein: CASRAASERVETQYF
CDR3 DNA: TGTGCCAGCAGGGCCGCCTCAGAGAGGGTAGAGACCCAGTACTTC

D gene: NA
V gene: TRBV11-2
J gene: TRBJ1-1
clone size: NA
CDR3 protein: CASSLVPGVFAEAFF
CDR3 DNA: TGTGCCAGCAGCTTAGTGCCGGGGGTATTCGCTGAAGCTTTCTTT

D gene: TRBD2
V gene: TRBV5-1
J gene: TRBJ2-3
clone size: NA
CDR3 protein: CASSSYLMLGGTDTQYF
CDR3 DNA: TGCGCCAGCAGCTCCTACCTGATGCTCGGGGGGACAGATACGCAGTATTTT

D gene: NA
V gene: TRBV6-5
J gene: TRBJ1-1
clone size: NA
CDR3 protein: CASTKNSPNTEAFF
CDR3 DNA: TGTGCCAGCACTAAAAACTCCCCGAACACTGAAGCTTTCTTT

D gene: TRBD1
V gene: TRBV2
J gene: TRBJ2-7
clone size: NA
CDR3 protein: CAIGTGGEQYF
CDR3 DNA: TGTGCCATCGGGACAGGGGGCGAGCAGTACTTC

D gene: NA
V gene: TRBV28
J gene: TRBJ1-5
clone size: NA
CDR3 protein: CASSIFGSLSNQPQHF
CDR3 DNA: TGTGCCAGCAGTATTTTTGGGAGTCTTAGCAATCAGCCCCAGCATTTT

D gene: TRBD1
V gene: TRBV18
J gene: TRBJ1-2
clone size: once
CDR3 protein: CASSSPGQGSYGYTF
CDR3 DNA: TGTGCCAGCTCGTCTCCGGGACAGGGATCTTATGGCTACACCTTC

D gene: TRBD1
V gene: TRBV5-6
J gene: TRBJ2-3
clone size: NA
CDR3 protein: CASSSPDRGTDTQYF
CDR3 DNA: TGTGCCAGCAGTTCGCCCGACAGGGGCACAGATACGCAGTATTTT

D gene: NA
V gene: TRBV30
J gene: TRBJ1-4
clone size: NA
CDR3 protein: CAWRAQGKNEKLFF
CDR3 DNA: TGTGCCTGGAGGGCACAGGGCAAAAATGAAAAACTGTTTTTT

D gene: NA
V gene: TRBV7-8
J gene: TRBJ2-1
clone size: once
CDR3 protein: CASSLTSEQFF
CDR3 DNA: TGTGCCAGCAGCTTAACGAGTGAGCAGTTCTTC